The 3 T cell receptor beta chains reported below all come from one sample, sequenced in a study of stem cell transplantation in POMP-related autoinflammatory disease. The table came from immunoSEQ multiplex PCR; TCRdb's copy has only in-frame clones and leaves some out. In the table there are over 60,000 clones, roughly 93% of which are singletons. The specimen was CD4+ T cells from PBMCs, collected after stem cell transplantation. These receptors originate from a human patient with POMP-related autoinflammation and immune dysregulation (PRAID). Some T cells may be supplied by the graft donor.

V usage is TRBV5-1 and J usage is TRBJ2-3, with 7 bases identical to TRBD2. Per germline, CDR1 SGHRS and CDR2 YFSETQ. The CDR3 runs to 15 residues. J was trimmed by 1 base and V by 0 bases; bases with no gene match: 2. The CDR3 DNA follows: TGCGCCAGCAGCTTGGCCAGCGGGGGCACAGATACGCAGTATTTT. This encodes CASSLASGGTDTQYF.

The chain links TRBV28 to TRBJ2-5, with 8 bases that match TRBD2. The J segment lost 4 bases and the V segment lost 4 bases, leaving 11 bases of the junction unmatched. The CDR3 totals 16 residues. CDR1 and CDR2 from the germline V gene are MDHEN and SYDVKM. The CDR3 spells CASSSPHGGGTETQYF. The DNA of the CDR3 is TGTGCCAGCAGTTCCCCTCACGGCGGGGGGACAGAGACCCAGTACTTC.

V and J are TRBV15 and TRBJ2-5, with 11 bases fitting TRBD1. Germline CDR1 LNHNV, CDR2 YYDKDF (reference sequence). The CDR3 is 15 residues long. J gave up 7 bases and V 1 base, and 5 bases lay outside the gene matches. CDR3: CATSRGGQGAGTQYF. In DNA, the CDR3 is TGTGCCACCAGCAGAGGAGGACAGGGGGCTGGGACCCAGTACTTC.